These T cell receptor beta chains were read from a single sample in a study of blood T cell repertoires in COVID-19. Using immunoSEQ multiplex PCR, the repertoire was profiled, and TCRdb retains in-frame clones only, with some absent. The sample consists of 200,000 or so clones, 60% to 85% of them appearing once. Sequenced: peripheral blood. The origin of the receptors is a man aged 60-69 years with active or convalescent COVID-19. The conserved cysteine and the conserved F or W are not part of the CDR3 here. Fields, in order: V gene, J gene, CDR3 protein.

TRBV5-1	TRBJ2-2	ASSFRDTGELF
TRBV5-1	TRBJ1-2	ASSVGGFRNDYGYT
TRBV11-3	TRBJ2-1	ASSKDISYNEQF
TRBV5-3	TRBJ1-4	ARSWPDRDTTNEKLF
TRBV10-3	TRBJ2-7	AITLAGFCWIGHEQY
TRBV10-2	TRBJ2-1	ASSGGRGNEQF
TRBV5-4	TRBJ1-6	ASSPQQEDSPLH
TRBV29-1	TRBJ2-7	SSRQGYEQY
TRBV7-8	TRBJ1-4	ASSSPRGLDGKLF
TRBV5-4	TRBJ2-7	ASSDSRGSYEQY
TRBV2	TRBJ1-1	ASSESQGRFTEAF
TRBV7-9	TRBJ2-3	ASSLELAGPN
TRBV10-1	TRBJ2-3	ASSLLGLTDTQY
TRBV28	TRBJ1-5	ASRGWGDRGKDQPQH
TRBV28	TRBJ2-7	ASSVSTGEWAYEQY
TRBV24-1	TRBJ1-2	ATRSGGANYGYT
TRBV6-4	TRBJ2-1	ASSHKQGDEQF
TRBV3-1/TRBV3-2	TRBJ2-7	ASSARTGGGNEQY
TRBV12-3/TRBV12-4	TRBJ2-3	ASSRLPDTQY
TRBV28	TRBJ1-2	ASRQFKAGYGYT
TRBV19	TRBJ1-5	ASTRLLSQPQH
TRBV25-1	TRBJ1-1	ASTYYKPEEAF
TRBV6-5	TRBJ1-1	ATSGTGGREAF
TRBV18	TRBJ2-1	ASSPLDRIDNEQF
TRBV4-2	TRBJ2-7	ASSQDIGEGSREQY
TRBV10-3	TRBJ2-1	AISPGLAEVSYNEQF
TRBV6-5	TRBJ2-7	ASSYRGPNYEQY
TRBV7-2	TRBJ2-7	ASSLGRVYEQY
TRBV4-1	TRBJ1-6	ASSQTPGQALLGSPLH
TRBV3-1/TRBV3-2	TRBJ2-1	ASSQAGTEF
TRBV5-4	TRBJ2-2	ASSLGGGKNTGELF
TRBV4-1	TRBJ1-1	ASSHLVGSGAF
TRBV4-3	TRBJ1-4	ASSQDPPGQGAEKLF
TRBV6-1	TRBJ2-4	ASSEVAGEAKNIQY
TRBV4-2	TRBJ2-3	ASSQDGVAGGLDTQY
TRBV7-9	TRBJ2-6	ASSARQGPAGANVLT
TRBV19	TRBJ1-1	ASSPMGQGAIWPEAF
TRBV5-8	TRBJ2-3	ASSRTSGTDTQY
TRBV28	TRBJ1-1	ASKPRGTEAF
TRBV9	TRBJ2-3	ASSAGGAFNTQY
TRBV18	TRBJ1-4	ASSPSTGPNEKLF
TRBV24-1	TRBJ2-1	ATSDPRPGNSYNEQF
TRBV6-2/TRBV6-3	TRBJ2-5	ASSYSLAGGETQY
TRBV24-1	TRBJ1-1	ATRGQGIRNTEAF